This T cell receptor (beta chain) comes out of a study of blood T cell repertoires in COVID-19. Study context: The cDNA or gDNA used as material had been derived from T cells, B-cell-depleted T cells, or PBMCs.

Produced via immunoSEQ multiplex PCR; TCRdb's table is partial and in-frame only. This table has about 190,000 clones, 80% to 90% appearing once. The J segment lost 3 bases and the V segment lost 0 bases, leaving 4 bases of the junction unmatched. CDR3 length: 16 amino acids. Germline-derived CDR1 and CDR2 are LGHDT and YNNKEL (reference sequence). In this sample, this clone turned up a few times. The sequence came from a woman older than 75 with acute or convalescent COVID-19. Material: peripheral blood. The V gene is TRBV3-1 (or the pseudogene TRBV3-2), the J gene TRBJ2-7; 11 bases fit TRBD2. For the CDR3, the DNA is TGTGCCAGCAGCCAAGATTTGACTAGCGGGATCTACGAGCAGTACTTC. It encodes CASSQDLTSGIYEQYF.